This T cell receptor beta chain was obtained from a study of Tregs in tolerant kidney transplant recipients. Sequenced by immunoSEQ multiplex PCR; TCRdb stores in-frame clones only, minus some. This repertoire shows fewer than 80,000 clones, 85% to 90% found once; its top ten account for around 0.38%. The TCR comes from a human donor who received a combined kidney and bone marrow transplant. The sequenced sample was CD4+ T cells from blood, obtained before the transplant.

The CDR3 nucleotides are TGTGCCAGCAGCGTCGTCCTAGCGGGACCAGATACGCAGTATTTT. It specifies CASSVVLAGPDTQYF. This chain connects TRBV9 to TRBJ2-3, with 9 bases matching TRBD2. The CDR3 is 15 residues long. The germline gives CDR1 SGDLS, CDR2 YYNGEE. V lost 2 bases and J lost 4; bases outside the gene matches: 5.